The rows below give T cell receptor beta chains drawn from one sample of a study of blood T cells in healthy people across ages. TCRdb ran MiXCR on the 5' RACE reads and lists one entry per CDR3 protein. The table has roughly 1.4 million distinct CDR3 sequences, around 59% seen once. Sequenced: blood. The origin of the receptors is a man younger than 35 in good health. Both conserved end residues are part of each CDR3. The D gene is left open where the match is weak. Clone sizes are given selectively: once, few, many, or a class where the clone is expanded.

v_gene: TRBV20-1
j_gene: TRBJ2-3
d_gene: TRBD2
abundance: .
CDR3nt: TGCAGTGCTCGTGGACTATCCAGCGGGGGATACACAGATACGCAGTATTTT
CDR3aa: CSARGLSSGGYTDTQYF

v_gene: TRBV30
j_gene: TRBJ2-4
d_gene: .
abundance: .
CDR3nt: TGTGCCTGGAGTCTACAGAAAAACATTCAGTACTTC
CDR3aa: CAWSLQKNIQYF

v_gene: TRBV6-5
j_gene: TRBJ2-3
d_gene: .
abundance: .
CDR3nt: TGTGCCAGCACGGCTGGGGGGAGCACAGATACGCAGTATTTT
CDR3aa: CASTAGGSTDTQYF

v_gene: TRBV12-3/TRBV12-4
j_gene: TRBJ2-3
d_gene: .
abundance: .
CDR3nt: TGTGCCAGCAGTACGGTCATTGCAGATACGCAGTATTTT
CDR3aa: CASSTVIADTQYF

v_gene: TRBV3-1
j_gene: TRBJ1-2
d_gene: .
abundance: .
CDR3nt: TGTGCCAGCAGCCAAGACCTAGGGCTCCATGGCTACACCTTC
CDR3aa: CASSQDLGLHGYTF

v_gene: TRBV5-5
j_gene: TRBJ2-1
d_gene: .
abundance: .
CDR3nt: TGTGCCAGCAGCTTGGGGGGGGGCAGTGAGCAGTTCTTC
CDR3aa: CASSLGGGSEQFF

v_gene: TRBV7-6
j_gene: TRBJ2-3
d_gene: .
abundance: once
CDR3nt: TGTGCCAGCAGCTTAAACAGGGTTCCCACAGATACGCAGTATTTT
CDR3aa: CASSLNRVPTDTQYF

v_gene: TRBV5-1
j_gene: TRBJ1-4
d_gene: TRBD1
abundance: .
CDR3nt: TGCGCCAGCAGCTTGGATTTTTCGGACAGGGGGCAATTTTATGAAAAACTGTTTTTT
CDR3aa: CASSLDFSDRGQFYEKLFF

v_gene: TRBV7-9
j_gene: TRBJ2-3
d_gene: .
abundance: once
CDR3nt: TGTGCCAGCAGCTTCGTCAACGACGGCTACGGGGATGCGCAGTATTTT
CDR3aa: CASSFVNDGYGDAQYF

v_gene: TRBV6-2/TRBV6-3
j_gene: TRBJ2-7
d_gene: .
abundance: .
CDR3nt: TGTGCCAGCCAGGACGCGGGGTCCACCTACGAGCAGTACTTC
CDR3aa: CASQDAGSTYEQYF

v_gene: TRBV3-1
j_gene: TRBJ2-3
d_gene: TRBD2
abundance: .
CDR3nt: TGTGCCAGCAGCCACCGAGCGGGAGTGGCAGATACGCAGTATTTT
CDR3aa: CASSHRAGVADTQYF

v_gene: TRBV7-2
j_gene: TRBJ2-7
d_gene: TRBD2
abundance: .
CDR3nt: TGTGCCAGCAGCTTACAAAGCGGGGGGCCTTCCTACGAGCAGTACTTC
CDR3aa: CASSLQSGGPSYEQYF

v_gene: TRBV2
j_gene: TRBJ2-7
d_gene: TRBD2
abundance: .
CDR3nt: TGTGCCAGCAGTGGAGCGGGAAACCCCTACGAGCAGTACTTC
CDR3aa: CASSGAGNPYEQYF

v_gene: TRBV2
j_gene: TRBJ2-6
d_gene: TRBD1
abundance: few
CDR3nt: TGTGCCAGCAGGCTACAGGGGATGGGTTCTGGGGCCAACGTCCTGACTTTC
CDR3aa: CASRLQGMGSGANVLTF

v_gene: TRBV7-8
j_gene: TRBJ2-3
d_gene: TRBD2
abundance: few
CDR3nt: TGTGCCAGCAGCTTCAGCGGGGGGGCCGTATCAGATACGCAGTATTTT
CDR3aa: CASSFSGGAVSDTQYF

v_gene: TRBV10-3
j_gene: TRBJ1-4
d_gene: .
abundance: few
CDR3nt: TGTGCCATCAGTGAGGAGGGGCCCGCTAATGAAAAACTGTTTTTT
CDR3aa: CAISEEGPANEKLFF

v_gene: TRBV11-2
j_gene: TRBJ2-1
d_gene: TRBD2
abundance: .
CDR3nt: TGTGCCAGCAGCCCGGGGACTAGCGGGGCCTACTCCTACAATGAGCAGTTCTTC
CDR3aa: CASSPGTSGAYSYNEQFF

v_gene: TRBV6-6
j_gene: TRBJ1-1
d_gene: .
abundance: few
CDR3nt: TGTGCCAGCGTGCAGGGCGGGGGAACTGAAGCTTTCTTT
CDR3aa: CASVQGGGTEAFF

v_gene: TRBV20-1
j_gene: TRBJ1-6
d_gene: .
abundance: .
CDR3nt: TGCAGTGCTTTTCGCGGGACGGACTATCGGTCACCCCTCCACTTT
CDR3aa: CSAFRGTDYRSPLHF

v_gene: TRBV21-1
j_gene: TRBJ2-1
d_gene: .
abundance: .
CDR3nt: TGTGCCAGCAGCAAAAATGGGTATGGTGAGCAGTTCTTC
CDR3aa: CASSKNGYGEQFF

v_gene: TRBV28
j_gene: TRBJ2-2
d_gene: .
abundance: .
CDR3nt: TGTGCCAGCATCCGTCGGGAGCGTCTGACCGGGGAGCTGTTTTTT
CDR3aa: CASIRRERLTGELFF

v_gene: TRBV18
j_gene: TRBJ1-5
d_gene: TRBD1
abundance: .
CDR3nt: TGTGCCAGCTCACTGAGTACGGACAGGGGACAGCCCCAGCATTTT
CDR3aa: CASSLSTDRGQPQHF

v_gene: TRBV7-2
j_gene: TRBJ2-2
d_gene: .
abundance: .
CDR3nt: TGTGCCAGCAGCCAGAGGGGAGTTGACACCGGGGAGCTGTTTTTT
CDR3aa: CASSQRGVDTGELFF

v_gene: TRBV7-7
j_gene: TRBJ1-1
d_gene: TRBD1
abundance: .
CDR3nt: TGTGCTAGCAGCTTAGCGCGTGTAACAGGGGAGGCGGACACTGAAGCTTTCTTT
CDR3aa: CASSLARVTGEADTEAFF

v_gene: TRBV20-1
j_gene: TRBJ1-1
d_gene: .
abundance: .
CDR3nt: TGCAGTGCTAGGGAGGGGGTCACTGAAGCTTTCTTT
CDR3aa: CSAREGVTEAFF

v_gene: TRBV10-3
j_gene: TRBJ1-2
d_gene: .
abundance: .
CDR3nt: TGTGCCATCAGTGAGTCTGCAGATGCAAACTATGGCTACACCTTC
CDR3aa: CAISESADANYGYTF

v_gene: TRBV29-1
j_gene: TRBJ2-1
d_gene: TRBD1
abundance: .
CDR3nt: TGCAGCGCTGTGGGACAGGGAGAAGAGACCCAGTTCTTC
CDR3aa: CSAVGQGEETQFF

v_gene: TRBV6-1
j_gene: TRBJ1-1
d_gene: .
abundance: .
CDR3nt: TGTGCCAGTTTTGACATGAACACTGAAGCTTTCTTT
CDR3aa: CASFDMNTEAFF

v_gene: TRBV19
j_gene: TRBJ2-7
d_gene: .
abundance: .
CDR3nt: TGTGTCAGTAGTACAAGCATCCGGGACACAAAACACTACGAGCAGTACTTC
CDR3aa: CVSSTSIRDTKHYEQYF

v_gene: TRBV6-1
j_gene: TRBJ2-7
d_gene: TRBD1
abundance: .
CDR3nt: TGTGCCAGCAGTCCCTGGGACAGCCGGAGGTCCTACGAGCAGTACTTC
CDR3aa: CASSPWDSRRSYEQYF

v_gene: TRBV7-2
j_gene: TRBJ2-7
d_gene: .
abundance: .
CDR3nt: TGTGCCAGCAGCTTAAGTGTACGCGAAAGGGCAGCCTACAATGAGCAGTACTTC
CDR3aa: CASSLSVRERAAYNEQYF

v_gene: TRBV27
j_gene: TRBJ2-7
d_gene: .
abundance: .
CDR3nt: TGTGCCAGCAGTTCTCCAGGGGCAGTTTCCTACGAGCAGTACTTC
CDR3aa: CASSSPGAVSYEQYF

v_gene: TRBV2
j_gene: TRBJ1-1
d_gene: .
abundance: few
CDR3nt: TGTGCCAGCAGCTCACAGGGAATGAACACTGAAGCTTTCTTT
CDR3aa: CASSSQGMNTEAFF

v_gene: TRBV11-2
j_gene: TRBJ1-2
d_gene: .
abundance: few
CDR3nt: TGTGCCAGCAGCCGGGGCGGGTCCCCGGGCGATGGCTACACCTTC
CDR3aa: CASSRGGSPGDGYTF

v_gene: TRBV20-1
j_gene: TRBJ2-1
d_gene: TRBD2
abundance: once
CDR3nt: TGCAGTGCCTCTGGGGGTAGCGGGGTAAGCTCCTACAATGAGCAGTTCTTC
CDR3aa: CSASGGSGVSSYNEQFF

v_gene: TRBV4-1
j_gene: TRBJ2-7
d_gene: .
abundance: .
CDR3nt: TGCGCCAGCAGCCAAGGACCAAGAGCCAGTGGGGACGAGCAGTACTTC
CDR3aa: CASSQGPRASGDEQYF

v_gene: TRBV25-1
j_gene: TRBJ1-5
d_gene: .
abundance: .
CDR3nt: TGTGCCAGCAGTGAATCCCATCAGCCCCAGCATTTT
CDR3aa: CASSESHQPQHF

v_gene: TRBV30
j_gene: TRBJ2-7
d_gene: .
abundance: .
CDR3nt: TGTGCCTGGAGGAAGCCGGGGTACGAGCAGTACTTC
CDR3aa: CAWRKPGYEQYF

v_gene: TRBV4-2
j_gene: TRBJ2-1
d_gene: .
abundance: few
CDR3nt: TGTGCCAGCAGGGAGGTACCGAGCTCCTACAATGAGCAGTTCTTC
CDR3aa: CASREVPSSYNEQFF

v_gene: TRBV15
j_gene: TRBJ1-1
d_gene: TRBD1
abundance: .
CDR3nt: TGTGCCACCAGCAGAGCCGGGACAGGGACTGAAGCTTTCTTT
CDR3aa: CATSRAGTGTEAFF

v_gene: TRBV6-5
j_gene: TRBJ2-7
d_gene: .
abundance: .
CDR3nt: TGTGCCAGCAGTTACGTTGCGGAGTTTACCCGGAGTTCGGTTTTTCCCTACGAGCAGTACTTC
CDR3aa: CASSYVAEFTRSSVFPYEQYF

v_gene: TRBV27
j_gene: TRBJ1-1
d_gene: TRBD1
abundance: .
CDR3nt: TGTGCCAGCAGTCCAACAGGGGGCTCCGCTGAAGCTTTCTTT
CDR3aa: CASSPTGGSAEAFF

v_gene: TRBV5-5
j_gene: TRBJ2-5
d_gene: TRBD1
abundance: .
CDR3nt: TGTGCCAGCAGCTTCCCGGGACAGGGGATAGAGACCCAGTACTTC
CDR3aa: CASSFPGQGIETQYF

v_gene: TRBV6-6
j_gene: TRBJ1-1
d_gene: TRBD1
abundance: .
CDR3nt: TGTGCCAGCAGCTTGACGGGACAGGGGAGCACTGAAGCTTTCTTT
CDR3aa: CASSLTGQGSTEAFF

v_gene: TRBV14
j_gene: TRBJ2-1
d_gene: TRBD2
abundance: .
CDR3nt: TGTGCCAGTCAAACTAGCGGAGCCTACAATGAGCAGTTCTTC
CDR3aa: CASQTSGAYNEQFF